This T cell receptor (beta chain) was obtained from a study of shared clonotypes between healthy human individuals. Broader study findings: Deeper or shallower sequencing was expected to change how clonotypes are shared among donors.

The V gene lost 0 bases and the J gene lost 7 bases, with 12 bases spanning the gap. Germline values: CDR1 WSHSY, CDR2 SAAADI. CDR3 length: 14 amino acids. Regarding this clone: The antigen is undetermined.

It was 150 to 250 ng DNA, approximately 28,000 T cell genomes, that sorted-subset replicate PCRs used. Using immunoSEQ multiplex PCR, the repertoire was profiled, and TCRdb retains in-frame clones only, with some absent. The sample carries some 2,000,000 clones, approximately 94% recorded once. The V and J genes are TRBV10-2 and TRBJ1-2; D remains ambiguous. The sample taken for sequencing was naive CD4+ T cells sorted from blood. Indicated subset: CD45RA+ positively selected. This clonotype was obtained from a man aged 18 to 30 in good health. In DNA, the CDR3 is TGCGCCAGCAGTGAGTCCAAGGGTCGGGGTGGCTACACCTTC. It codes for CASSESKGRGGYTF.